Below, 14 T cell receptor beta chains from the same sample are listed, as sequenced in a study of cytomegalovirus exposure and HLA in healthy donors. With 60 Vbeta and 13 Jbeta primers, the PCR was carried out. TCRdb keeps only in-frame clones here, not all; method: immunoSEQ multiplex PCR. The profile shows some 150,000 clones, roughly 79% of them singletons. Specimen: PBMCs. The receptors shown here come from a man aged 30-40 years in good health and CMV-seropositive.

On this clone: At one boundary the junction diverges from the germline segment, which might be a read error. CDR3 residues: CSSSFGTGGLEKLFF. As DNA, the CDR3 is TGTTCCAGCAGCTTTGGGACAGGAGGTCTTGAAAAACTGTTTTTT. The V call is TRBV7-9, the J call TRBJ1-4, with 8 bases matching TRBD1. This CDR3 has 15 amino acids. Germline V gives CDR1 SEHNR, CDR2 FQNEAQ (reference sequence).

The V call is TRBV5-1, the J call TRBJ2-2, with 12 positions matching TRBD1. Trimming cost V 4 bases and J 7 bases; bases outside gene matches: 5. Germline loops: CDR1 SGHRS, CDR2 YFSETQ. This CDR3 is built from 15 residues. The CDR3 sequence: CASSTGTGGNGELFF. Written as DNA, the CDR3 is TGCGCCAGCAGCACGGGGACAGGGGGCAACGGGGAGCTGTTTTTT.

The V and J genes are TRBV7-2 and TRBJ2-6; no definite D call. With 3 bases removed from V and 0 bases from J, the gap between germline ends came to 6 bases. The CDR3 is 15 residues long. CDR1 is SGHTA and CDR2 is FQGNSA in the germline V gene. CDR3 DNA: TGTGCCAGCAGCTTTTTCCTCTCTGGGGCCAACGTCCTGACTTTC. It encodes CASSFFLSGANVLTF. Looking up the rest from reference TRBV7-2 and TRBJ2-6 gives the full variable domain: GAGVSQSPSNKVTEKGKDVELRCDPISGHTALYWYRQSLGQGLEFLIYFQGNSAPDKSGLPSDRFSAERTGGSVSTLTIQRTQQEDSAVYLCASSFFLSGANVLTFGAGSRLTVL.

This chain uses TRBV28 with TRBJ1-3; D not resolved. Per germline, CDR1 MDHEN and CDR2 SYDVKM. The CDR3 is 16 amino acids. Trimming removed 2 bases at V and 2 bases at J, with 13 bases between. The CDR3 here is CASSLSGGYPGNTIYF. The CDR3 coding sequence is TGTGCCAGCAGTTTAAGCGGAGGCTACCCTGGAAACACCATATATTTT.

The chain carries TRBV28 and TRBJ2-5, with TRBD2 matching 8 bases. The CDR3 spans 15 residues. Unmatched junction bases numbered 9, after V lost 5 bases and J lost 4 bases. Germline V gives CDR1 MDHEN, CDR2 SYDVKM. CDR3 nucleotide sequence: TGTGCCAGCAGTCCAGCGGGGGTCCGGGGAGAGACCCAGTACTTC. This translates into CASSPAGVRGETQYF.

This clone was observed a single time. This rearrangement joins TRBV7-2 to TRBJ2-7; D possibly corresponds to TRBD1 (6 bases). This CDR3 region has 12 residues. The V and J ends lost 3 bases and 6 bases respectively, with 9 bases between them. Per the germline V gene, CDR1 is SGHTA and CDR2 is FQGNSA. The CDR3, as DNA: TGTGCCAGCAGCTTTCTAGGGGGCGAGCAGTACTTC. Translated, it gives CASSFLGGEQYF.

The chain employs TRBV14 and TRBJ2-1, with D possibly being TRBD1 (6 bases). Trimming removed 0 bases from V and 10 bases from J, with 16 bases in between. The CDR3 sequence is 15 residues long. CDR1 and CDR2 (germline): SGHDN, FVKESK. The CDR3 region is CASSQDGGMRHEQFF. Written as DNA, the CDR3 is TGTGCCAGCAGCCAAGATGGGGGCATGAGGCACGAGCAGTTCTTC. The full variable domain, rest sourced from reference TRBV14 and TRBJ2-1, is EAGVTQFPSHSVIEKGQTVTLRCDPISGHDNLYWYRRVMGKEIKFLLHFVKESKQDESGMPNNRFLAERTGGTYSTLKVQPAELEDSGVYFCASSQDGGMRHEQFFGPGTRLTVL.

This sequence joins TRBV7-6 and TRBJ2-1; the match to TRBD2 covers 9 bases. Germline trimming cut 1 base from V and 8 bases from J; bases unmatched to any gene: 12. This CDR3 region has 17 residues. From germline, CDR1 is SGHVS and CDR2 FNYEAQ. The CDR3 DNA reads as TGTGCCAGCAGCTTAGAGGGAGCGGGGGGAATCAAAGATGAGCAGTTCTTC. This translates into CASSLEGAGGIKDEQFF.

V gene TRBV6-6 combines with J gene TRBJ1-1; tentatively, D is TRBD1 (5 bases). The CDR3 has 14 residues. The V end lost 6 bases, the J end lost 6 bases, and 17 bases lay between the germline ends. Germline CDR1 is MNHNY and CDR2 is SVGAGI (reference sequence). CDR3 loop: CASRSRRGSSEAFF. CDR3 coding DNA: TGTGCCAGCAGATCTAGACGGGGGAGCTCTGAAGCTTTCTTT.

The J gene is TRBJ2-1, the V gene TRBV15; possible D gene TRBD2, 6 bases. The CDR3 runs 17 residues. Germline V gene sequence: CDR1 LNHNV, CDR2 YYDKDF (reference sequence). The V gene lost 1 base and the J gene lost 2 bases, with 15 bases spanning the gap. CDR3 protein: CATSRVRLERTYNEQFF. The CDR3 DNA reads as TGTGCCACCAGCAGAGTCAGACTAGAACGAACCTACAATGAGCAGTTCTTC.

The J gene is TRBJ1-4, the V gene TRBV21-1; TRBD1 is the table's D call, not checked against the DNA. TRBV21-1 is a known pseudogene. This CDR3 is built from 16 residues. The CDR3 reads CASSKEVRGSNEKLFF. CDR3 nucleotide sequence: TGTGCCAGCAGCAAAGAGGTCAGGGGAAGTAATGAAAAACTGTTTTTT.

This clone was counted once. The CDR3 DNA reads TGTGCCAGCACCAAAGGAGGGGGCAACTACGAGCAGTACTTC. The encoded protein is CASTKGGGNYEQYF. The chain uses TRBV28 and TRBJ2-7; D is possibly TRBD1 (7 bases). The CDR3 is 14 amino acids. V lost 7 bases to trimming and J lost 3 bases, with 16 bases between them. Germline CDR1 and CDR2: MDHEN and SYDVKM.

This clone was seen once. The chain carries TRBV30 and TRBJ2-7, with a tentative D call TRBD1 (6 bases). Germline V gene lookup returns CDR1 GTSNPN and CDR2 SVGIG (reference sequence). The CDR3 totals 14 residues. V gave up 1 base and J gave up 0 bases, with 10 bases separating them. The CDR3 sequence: CAWSEGTISYEQYF. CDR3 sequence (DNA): TGTGCCTGGAGTGAGGGGACAATCTCCTACGAGCAGTACTTC.

The DNA for the CDR3 is TGCGCCAGCAGCTCTGGGACAGGGGAAGGTCAGCCCCAGCATTTT. It translates to CASSSGTGEGQPQHF. The V call is TRBV5-1, the J call TRBJ1-5; 10 nucleotides match TRBD1. The CDR3 spans 15 residues. Germline V gene lookup returns CDR1 SGHRS and CDR2 YFSETQ. The V gene end was trimmed by 3 bases and the J gene end by 6 bases; junction bases not matched to a gene: 6. The full variable domain, in which reference TRBV5-1 and TRBJ1-5 provide the parts outside the CDR3, is KAGVTQTPRYLIKTRGQQVTLSCSPISGHRSVSWYQQTPGQGLQFLFEYFSETQRNKGNFPGRFSGRQFSNSRSEMNVSTLELGDSALYLCASSSGTGEGQPQHFGDGTRLSIL.